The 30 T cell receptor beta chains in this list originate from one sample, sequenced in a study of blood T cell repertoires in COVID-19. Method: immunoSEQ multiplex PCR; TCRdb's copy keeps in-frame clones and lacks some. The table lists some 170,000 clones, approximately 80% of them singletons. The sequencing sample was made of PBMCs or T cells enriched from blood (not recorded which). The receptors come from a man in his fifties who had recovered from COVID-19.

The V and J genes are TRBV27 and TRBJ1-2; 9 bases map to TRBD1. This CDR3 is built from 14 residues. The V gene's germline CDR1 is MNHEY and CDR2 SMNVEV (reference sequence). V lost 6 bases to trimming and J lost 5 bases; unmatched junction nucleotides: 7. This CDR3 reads CASRPTGGGYGYTF. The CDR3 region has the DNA TGTGCCAGCAGACCAACAGGGGGCGGGTATGGCTACACCTTC.

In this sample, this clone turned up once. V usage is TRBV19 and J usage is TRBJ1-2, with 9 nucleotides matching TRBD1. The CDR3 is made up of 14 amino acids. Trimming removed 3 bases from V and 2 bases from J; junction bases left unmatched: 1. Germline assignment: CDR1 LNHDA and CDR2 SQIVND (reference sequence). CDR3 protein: CASSMTGGNYGYTF. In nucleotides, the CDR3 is TGTGCCAGTAGTATGACAGGGGGGAACTATGGCTACACCTTC. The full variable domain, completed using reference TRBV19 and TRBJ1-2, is DGGITQSPKYLFRKEGQNVTLSCEQNLNHDAMYWYRQDPGQGLRLIYYSQIVNDFQKGDIAEGYSVSREKKESFPLTVTSAQKNPTAFYLCASSMTGGNYGYTFGSGTRLTVV.

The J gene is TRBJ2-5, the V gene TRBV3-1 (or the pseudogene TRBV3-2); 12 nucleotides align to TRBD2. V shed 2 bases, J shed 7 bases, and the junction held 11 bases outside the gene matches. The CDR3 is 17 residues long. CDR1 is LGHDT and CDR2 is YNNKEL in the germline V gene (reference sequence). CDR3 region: CASSQKRLAGAVGTQYF. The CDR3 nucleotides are TGTGCCAGCAGCCAAAAGCGACTAGCGGGGGCGGTCGGGACCCAGTACTTC.

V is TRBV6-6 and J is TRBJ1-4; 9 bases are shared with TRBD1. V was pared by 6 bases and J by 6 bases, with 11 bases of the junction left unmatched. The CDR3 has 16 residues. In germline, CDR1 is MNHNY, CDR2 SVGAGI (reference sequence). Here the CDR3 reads CASRQPPGQGDEKLFF. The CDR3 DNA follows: TGTGCCAGCAGACAACCCCCGGGACAGGGTGATGAAAAACTGTTTTTT.

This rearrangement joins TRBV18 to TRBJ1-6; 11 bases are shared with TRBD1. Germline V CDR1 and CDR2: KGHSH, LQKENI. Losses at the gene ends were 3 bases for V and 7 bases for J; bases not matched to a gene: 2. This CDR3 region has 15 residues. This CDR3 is CASSPGTGGNSPLHF. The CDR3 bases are TGTGCCAGCTCACCCGGGACAGGGGGGAATTCACCCCTCCACTTT.

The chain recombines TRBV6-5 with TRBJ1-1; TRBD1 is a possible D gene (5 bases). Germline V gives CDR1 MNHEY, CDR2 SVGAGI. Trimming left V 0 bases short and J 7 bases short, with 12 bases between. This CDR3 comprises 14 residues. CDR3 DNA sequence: TGTGCCAGCAGTTACTCGGCGGGGGTGGGTGAAGCTTTCTTT. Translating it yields CASSYSAGVGEAFF.

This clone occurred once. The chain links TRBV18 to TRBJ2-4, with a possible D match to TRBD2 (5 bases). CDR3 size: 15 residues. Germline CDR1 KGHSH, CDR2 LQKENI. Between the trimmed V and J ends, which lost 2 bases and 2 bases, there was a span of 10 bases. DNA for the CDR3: TGTGCCAGCTCACCAGAAGCGGCGACCAAAAACATTCAGTACTTC. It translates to CASSPEAATKNIQYF.

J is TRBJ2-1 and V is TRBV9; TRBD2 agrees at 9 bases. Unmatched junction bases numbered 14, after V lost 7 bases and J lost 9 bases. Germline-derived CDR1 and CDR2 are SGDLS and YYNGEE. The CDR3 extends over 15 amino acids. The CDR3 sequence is CASSERGDPLSEQFF. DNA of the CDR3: TGTGCCAGCTCGGAGCGGGGGGACCCATTAAGTGAGCAGTTCTTC.

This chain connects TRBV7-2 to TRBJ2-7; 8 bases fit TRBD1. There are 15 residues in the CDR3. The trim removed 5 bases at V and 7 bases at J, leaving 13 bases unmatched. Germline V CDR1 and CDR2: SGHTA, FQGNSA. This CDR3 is CASSAHGRGRGEQYF. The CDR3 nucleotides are TGTGCCAGCAGCGCTCACGGCAGGGGGCGAGGGGAGCAGTACTTC. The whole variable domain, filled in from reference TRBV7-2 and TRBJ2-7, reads GAGVSQSPSNKVTEKGKDVELRCDPISGHTALYWYRQSLGQGLEFLIYFQGNSAPDKSGLPSDRFSAERTGGSVSTLTIQRTQQEDSAVYLCASSAHGRGRGEQYFGPGTRLTVT.

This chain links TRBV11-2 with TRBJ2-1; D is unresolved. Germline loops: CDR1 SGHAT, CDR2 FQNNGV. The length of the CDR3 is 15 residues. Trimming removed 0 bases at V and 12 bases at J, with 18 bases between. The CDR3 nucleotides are TGTGCCAGCAGCTTAGATCAAATGGGCGATATTGGGCAGTTCTTC. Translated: CASSLDQMGDIGQFF.

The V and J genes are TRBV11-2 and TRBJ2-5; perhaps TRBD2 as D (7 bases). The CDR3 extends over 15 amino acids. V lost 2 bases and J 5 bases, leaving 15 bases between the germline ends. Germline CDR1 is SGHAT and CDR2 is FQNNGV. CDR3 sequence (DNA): TGTGCCAGCAGCTTAAGAGGGGGGGCGTGGGAGACCCAGTACTTC. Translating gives CASSLRGGAWETQYF.

The CDR3 bases are TGTGCCAGTAGTATGGGGACTCCTGAGCAGTTCTTC. It translates to CASSMGTPEQFF. The gene calls are TRBV19 and TRBJ2-1; a possible D gene is TRBD2 (6 bases). The V gene lost 3 bases and the J gene lost 9 bases, with 9 bases spanning the gap. Germline values: CDR1 LNHDA, CDR2 SQIVND (reference sequence). The CDR3 spans 12 residues. The variable domain in full, completed from reference TRBV19 and TRBJ2-1, reads DGGITQSPKYLFRKEGQNVTLSCEQNLNHDAMYWYRQDPGQGLRLIYYSQIVNDFQKGDIAEGYSVSREKKESFPLTVTSAQKNPTAFYLCASSMGTPEQFFGPGTRLTVL.

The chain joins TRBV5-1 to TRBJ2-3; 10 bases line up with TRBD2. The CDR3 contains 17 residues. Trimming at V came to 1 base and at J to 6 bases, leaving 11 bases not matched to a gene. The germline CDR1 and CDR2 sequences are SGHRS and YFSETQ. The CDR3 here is CASSLTSGAPRTDTQYF. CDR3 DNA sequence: TGCGCCAGCAGCTTGACTAGCGGGGCCCCGAGGACCGATACGCAGTATTTT.

The CDR3: CAWRPRDIVNSPLHF. The CDR3, as DNA: TGTGCCTGGAGGCCTCGAGACATCGTTAATTCACCCCTCCACTTT. V is TRBV30 and J is TRBJ1-6; D ambiguous. Trimming cost V 3 bases and J 6 bases, with 15 bases left between them. The CDR3 runs to 15 residues. Germline values: CDR1 GTSNPN, CDR2 SVGIG (reference sequence).

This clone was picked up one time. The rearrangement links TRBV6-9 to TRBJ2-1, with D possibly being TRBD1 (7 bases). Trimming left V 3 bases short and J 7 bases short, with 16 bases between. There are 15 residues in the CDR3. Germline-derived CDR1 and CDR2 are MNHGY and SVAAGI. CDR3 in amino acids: CASSYGGQKGNEQFF. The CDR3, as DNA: TGTGCCAGCAGTTACGGGGGACAGAAGGGTAATGAGCAGTTCTTC.

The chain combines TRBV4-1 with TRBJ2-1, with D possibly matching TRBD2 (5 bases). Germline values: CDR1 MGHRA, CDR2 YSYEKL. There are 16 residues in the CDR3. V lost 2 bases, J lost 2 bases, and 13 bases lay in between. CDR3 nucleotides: TGCGCCAGCAGCCAACCTAGCAGAGGAACCTACAATGAGCAGTTCTTC. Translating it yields CASSQPSRGTYNEQFF.

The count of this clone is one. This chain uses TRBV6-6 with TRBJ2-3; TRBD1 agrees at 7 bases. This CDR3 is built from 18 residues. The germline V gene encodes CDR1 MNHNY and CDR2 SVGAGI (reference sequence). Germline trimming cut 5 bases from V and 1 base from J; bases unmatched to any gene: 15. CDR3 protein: CASSRQRPRQGGTDTQYF. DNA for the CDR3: TGTGCCAGCAGTCGCCAAAGACCCCGACAGGGCGGCACAGATACGCAGTATTTT.

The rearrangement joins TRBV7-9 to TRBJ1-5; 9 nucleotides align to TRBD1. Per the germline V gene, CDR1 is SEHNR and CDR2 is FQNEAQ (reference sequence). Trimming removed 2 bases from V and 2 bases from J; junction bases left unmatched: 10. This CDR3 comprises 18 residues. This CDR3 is CASSLLDRGEGGNQPQHF. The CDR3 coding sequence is TGTGCCAGCAGCTTACTGGACAGGGGAGAGGGGGGCAATCAGCCCCAGCATTTT.

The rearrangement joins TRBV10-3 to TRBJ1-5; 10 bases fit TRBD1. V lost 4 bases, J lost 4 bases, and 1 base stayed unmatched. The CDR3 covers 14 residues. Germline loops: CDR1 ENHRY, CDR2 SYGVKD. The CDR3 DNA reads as TGTGCCATCAGTGTGGACAGGGGGAATCAGCCCCAGCATTTT. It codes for CAISVDRGNQPQHF.

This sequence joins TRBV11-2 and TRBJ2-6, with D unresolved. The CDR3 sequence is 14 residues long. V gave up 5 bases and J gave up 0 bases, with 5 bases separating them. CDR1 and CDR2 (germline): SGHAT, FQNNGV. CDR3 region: CASSRASGANVLTF. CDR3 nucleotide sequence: TGTGCCAGCAGCCGAGCCTCTGGGGCCAACGTCCTGACTTTC. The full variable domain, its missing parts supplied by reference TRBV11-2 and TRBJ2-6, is EAGVAQSPRYKIIEKRQSVAFWCNPISGHATLYWYQQILGQGPKLLIQFQNNGVVDDSQLPKDRFSAERLKGVDSTLKIQPAKLEDSAVYLCASSRASGANVLTFGAGSRLTVL.

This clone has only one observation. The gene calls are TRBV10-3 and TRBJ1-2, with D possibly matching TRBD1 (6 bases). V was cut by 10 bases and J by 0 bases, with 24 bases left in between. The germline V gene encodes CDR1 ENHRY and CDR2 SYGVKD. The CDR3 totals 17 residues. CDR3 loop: CATGTRRTAMANYGYTF. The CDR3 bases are TGTGCCACCGGGACACGTAGGACGGCAATGGCTAACTATGGCTACACCTTC.

CDR3 in DNA: TGTGCCAGCTCACCACGTCGGGAAAACACCGGGGAGCTGTTTTTT. It encodes CASSPRRENTGELFF. The chain is built from TRBV18 and TRBJ2-2, with D possibly matching TRBD2 (5 bases). Germline CDR1 is KGHSH and CDR2 is LQKENI. V was cut by 1 base and J by 2 bases, with 8 bases left in between. The CDR3 consists of 15 residues. Using reference TRBV18 and TRBJ2-2 for the parts outside the CDR3, the full variable domain is NAGVMQNPRHLVRRRGQEARLRCSPMKGHSHVYWYRQLPEEGLKFMVYLQKENIIDESGMPKERFSAEFPKEGPSILRIQQVVRGDSAAYFCASSPRRENTGELFFGEGSRLTVL.

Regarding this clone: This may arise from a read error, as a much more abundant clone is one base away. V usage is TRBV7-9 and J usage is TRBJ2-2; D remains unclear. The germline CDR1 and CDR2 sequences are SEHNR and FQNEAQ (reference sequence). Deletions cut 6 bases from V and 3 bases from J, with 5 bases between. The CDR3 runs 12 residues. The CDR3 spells CASRPDTGELFF. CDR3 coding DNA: TGTGCCAGCAGGCCGGACACCGGGGAGCTGTTTTTT.

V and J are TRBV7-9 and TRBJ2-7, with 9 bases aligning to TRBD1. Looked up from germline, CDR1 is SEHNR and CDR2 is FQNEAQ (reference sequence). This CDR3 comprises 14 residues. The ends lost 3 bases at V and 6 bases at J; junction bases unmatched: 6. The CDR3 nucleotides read TGTGCCAGCAGCTTGTGGACAGGGGACGGCGAGCAGTACTTC. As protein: CASSLWTGDGEQYF. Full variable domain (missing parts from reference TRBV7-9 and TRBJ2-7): DTGVSQNPRHKITKRGQNVTFRCDPISEHNRLYWYRQTLGQGPEFLTYFQNEAQLEKSRLLSDRFSAERPKGSFSTLEIQRTEQGDSAMYLCASSLWTGDGEQYFGPGTRLTVT.

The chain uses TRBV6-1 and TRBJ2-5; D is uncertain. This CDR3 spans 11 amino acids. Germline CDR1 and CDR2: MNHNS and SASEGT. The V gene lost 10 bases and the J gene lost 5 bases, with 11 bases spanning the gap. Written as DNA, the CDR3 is TGTGCCACCGGCCAGGCGGAGACCCAGTACTTC. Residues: CATGQAETQYF.

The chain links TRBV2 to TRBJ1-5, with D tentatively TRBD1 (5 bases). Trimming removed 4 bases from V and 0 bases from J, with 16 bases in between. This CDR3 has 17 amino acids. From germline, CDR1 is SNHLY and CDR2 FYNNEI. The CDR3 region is CASSVSRAGNSNQPQHF. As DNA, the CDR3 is TGTGCCAGCAGTGTGAGCCGGGCAGGGAATAGCAATCAGCCCCAGCATTTT.

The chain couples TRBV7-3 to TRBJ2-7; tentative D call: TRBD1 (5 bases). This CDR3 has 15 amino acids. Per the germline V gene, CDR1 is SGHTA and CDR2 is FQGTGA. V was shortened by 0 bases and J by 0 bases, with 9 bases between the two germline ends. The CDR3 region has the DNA TGTGCCAGCAGCTTAACGGGGCCTCCCTCCTACGAGCAGTACTTC. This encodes CASSLTGPPSYEQYF. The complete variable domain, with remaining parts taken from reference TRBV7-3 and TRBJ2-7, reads GAGVSQTPSNKVTEKGKYVELRCDPISGHTALYWYRQSLGQGPEFLIYFQGTGAADDSGLPNDRFFAVRPEGSVSTLKIQRTERGDSAVYLCASSLTGPPSYEQYFGPGTRLTVT.

CDR3 sequence: CASSLEGPGTQYF. CDR3 in DNA: TGTGCCAGCAGTTTGGAAGGCCCGGGGACCCAGTACTTC. The V gene is TRBV12-3 or TRBV12-4, the J gene TRBJ2-5; D not resolved. The CDR3 has 13 amino acids. The V gene lost 3 bases and the J gene lost 7 bases, with 12 bases spanning the gap.

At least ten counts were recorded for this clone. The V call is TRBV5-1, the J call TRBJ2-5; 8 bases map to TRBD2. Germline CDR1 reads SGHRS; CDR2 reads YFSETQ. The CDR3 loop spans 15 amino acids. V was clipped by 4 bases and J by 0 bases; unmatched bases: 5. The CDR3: CASSASGGNQETQYF. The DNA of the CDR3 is TGCGCCAGCAGCGCGTCGGGGGGGAACCAAGAGACCCAGTACTTC.

CDR3 amino acids: CAISDRTHRGQNTEAFF. Here the CDR3 DNA reads TGTGCCATCAGTGACCGTACCCACAGGGGACAGAACACTGAAGCTTTCTTT. The chain joins TRBV10-3 to TRBJ1-1; 7 positions match TRBD1. J was trimmed by 1 base and V by 3 bases; bases with no gene match: 11. The length of the CDR3 is 17 residues. Looked up from germline, CDR1 is ENHRY and CDR2 is SYGVKD.